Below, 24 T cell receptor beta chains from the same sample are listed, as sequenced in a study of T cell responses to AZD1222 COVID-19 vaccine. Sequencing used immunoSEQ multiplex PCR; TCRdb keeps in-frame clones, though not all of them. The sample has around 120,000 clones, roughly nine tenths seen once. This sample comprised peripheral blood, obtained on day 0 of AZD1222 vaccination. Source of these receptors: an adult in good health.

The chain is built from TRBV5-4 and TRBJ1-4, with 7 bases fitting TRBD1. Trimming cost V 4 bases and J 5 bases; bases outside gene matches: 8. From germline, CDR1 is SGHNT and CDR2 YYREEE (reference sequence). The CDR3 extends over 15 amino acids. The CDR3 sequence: CASSRGQGGNEKLFF. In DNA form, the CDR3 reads TGTGCCAGCAGCCGGGGCCAGGGGGGAAATGAAAAACTGTTTTTT. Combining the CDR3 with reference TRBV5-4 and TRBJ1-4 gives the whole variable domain ETGVTQSPTHLIKTRGQQVTLRCSSQSGHNTVSWYQQALGQGPQFIFQYYREEENGRGNFPPRFSGLQFPNYSSELNVNALELDDSALYLCASSRGQGGNEKLFFGSGTQLSVL.

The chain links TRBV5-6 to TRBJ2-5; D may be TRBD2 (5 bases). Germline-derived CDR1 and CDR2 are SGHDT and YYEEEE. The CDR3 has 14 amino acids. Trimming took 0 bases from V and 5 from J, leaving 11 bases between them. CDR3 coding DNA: TGTGCCAGCAGCTTGGGGCTAGCTCGCGAGACCCAGTACTTC. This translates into CASSLGLARETQYF.

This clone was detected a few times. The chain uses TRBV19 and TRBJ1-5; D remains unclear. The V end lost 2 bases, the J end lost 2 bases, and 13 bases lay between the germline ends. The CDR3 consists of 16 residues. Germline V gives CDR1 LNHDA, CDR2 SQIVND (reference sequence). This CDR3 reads CASSIIRSMGNQPQHF. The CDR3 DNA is TGTGCCAGTAGTATAATTCGGTCGATGGGCAATCAGCCCCAGCATTTT.

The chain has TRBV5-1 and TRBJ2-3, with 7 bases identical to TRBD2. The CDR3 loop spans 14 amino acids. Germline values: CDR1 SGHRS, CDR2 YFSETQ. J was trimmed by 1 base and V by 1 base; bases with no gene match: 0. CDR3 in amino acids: CASSLTSGTDTQYF. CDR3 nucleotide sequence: TGCGCCAGCAGCTTGACTAGCGGCACAGATACGCAGTATTTT.

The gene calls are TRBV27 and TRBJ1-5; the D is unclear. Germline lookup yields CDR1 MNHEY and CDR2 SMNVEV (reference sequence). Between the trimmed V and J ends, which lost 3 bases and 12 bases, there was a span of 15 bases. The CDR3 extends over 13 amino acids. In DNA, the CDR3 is TGTGCCAGCAGTTTTAGCCAAGGCGAACGCCAGCATTTT. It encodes CASSFSQGERQHF.

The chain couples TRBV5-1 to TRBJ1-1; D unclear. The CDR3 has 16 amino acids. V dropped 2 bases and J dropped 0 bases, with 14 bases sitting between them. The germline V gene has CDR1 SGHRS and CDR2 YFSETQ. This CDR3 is CASSLLIAEMNTEAFF. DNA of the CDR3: TGCGCCAGCAGCTTACTGATTGCGGAGATGAACACTGAAGCTTTCTTT.

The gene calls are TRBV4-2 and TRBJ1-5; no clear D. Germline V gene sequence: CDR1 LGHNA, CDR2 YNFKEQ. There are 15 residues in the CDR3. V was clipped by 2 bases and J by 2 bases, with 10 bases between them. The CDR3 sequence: CASSQKVDGNQPQHF. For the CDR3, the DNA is TGTGCCAGCAGCCAAAAGGTGGACGGCAATCAGCCCCAGCATTTT.

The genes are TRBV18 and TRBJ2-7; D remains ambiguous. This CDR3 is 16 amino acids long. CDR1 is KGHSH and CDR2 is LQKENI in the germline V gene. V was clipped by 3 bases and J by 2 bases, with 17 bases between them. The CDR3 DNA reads TGTGCCAGCTCACCGAACACCCCTGCCTTTACCTACGAGCAGTACTTC. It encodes CASSPNTPAFTYEQYF.

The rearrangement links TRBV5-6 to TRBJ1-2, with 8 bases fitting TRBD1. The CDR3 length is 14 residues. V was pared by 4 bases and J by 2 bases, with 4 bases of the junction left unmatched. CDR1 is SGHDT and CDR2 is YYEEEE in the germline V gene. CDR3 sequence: CASSPDRGNYGYTF. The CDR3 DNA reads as TGTGCCAGCAGCCCTGACAGGGGAAACTATGGCTACACCTTC.

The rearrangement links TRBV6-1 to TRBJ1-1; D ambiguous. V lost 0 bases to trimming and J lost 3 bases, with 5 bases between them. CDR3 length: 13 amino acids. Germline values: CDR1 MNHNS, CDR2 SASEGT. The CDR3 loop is CASSEAGYTEAFF. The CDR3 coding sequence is TGTGCCAGCAGTGAAGCAGGGTACACTGAAGCTTTCTTT.

CDR3 DNA: TGTGCCAGCACCCAGGGGGGGGCTGGCAATGAGCAGTTCTTC. Translating gives CASTQGGAGNEQFF. This chain joins TRBV6-5 and TRBJ2-1, with D tentatively TRBD1 or TRBD2 (7 bases each). The CDR3 covers 14 residues. CDR1 is MNHEY and CDR2 is SVGAGI in the germline V gene. The V and J ends lost 7 bases and 6 bases respectively, with 16 bases between them.

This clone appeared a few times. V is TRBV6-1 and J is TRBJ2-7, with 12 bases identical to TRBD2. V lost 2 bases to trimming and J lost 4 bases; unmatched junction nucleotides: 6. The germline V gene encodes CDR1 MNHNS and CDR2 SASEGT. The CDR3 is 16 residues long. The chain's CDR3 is CASSESTSGRWYEQYF. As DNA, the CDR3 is TGTGCCAGCAGTGAAAGTACTAGCGGGAGGTGGTACGAGCAGTACTTC.

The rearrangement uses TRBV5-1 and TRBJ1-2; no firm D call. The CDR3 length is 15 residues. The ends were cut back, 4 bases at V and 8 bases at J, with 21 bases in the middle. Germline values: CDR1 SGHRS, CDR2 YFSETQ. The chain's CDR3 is CASSPEYAGEDGYTF. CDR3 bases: TGCGCCAGCAGCCCTGAGTATGCAGGCGAGGACGGCTACACCTTC.

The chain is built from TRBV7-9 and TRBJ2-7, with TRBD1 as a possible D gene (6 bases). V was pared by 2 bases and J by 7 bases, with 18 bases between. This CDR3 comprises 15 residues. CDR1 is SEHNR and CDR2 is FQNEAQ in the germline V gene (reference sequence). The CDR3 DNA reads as TGTGCCAGCAGCTTACAACAGGCAGGGGCACGGGAGCAGTACTTC. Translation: CASSLQQAGAREQYF.

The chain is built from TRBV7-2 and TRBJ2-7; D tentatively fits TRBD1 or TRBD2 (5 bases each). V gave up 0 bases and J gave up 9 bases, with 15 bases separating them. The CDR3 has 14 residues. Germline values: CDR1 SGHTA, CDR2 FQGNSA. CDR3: CASSLALEGIVQYF. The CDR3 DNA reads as TGTGCCAGCAGCTTAGCGCTTGAGGGGATTGTGCAGTACTTC.

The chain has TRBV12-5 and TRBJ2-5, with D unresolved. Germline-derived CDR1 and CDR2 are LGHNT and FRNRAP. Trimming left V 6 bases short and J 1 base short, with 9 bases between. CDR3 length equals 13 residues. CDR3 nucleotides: TGTGCTAGTGGAATTAGTGGCCAAGAGACCCAGTACTTC. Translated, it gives CASGISGQETQYF.

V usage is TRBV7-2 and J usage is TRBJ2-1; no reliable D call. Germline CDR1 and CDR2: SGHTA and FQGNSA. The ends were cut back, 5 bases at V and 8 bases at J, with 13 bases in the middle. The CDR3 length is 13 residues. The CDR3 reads CASSPAMVDEQFF. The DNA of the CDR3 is TGTGCCAGCAGCCCCGCCATGGTCGATGAGCAGTTCTTC.

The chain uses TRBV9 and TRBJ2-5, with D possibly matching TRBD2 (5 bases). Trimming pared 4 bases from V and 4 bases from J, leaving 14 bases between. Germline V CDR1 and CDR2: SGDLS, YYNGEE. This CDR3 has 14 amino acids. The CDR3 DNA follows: TGTGCCAGCAGCCCCCTGTTACTAGGAGAGACCCAGTACTTC. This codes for CASSPLLLGETQYF.

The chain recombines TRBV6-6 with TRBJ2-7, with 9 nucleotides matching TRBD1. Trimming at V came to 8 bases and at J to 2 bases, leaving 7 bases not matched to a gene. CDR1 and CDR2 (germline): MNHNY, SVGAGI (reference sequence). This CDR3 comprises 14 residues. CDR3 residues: CASARDRETYEQYF. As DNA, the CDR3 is TGTGCCAGCGCGAGGGACAGGGAAACCTACGAGCAGTACTTC.

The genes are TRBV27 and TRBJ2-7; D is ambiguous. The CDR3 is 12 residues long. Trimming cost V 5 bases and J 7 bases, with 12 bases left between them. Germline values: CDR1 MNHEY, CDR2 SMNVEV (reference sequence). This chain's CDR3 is CASSPPLGEQYF. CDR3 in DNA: TGTGCCAGCAGTCCGCCGCTCGGGGAGCAGTACTTC.

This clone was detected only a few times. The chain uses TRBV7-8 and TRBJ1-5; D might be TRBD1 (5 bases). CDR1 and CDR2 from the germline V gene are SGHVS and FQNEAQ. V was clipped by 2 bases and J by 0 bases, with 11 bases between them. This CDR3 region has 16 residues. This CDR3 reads CASSLLGRYSNQPQHF. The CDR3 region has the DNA TGTGCCAGCAGCTTACTGGGGCGCTATAGCAATCAGCCCCAGCATTTT.

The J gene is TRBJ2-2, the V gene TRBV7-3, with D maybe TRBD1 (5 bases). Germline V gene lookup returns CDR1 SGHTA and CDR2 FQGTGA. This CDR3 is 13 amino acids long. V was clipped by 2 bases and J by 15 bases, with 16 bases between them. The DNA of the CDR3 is TGTGCCAGCAGCTTACCCCCACCAGGGTCGGTGTTTTTT. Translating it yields CASSLPPPGSVFF.

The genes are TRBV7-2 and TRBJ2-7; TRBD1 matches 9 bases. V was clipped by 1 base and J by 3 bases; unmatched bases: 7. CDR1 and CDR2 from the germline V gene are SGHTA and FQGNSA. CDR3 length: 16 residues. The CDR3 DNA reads TGTGCCAGCAGCTTAGTGGTTAGGACAGGGGACTACGAGCAGTACTTC. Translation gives CASSLVVRTGDYEQYF. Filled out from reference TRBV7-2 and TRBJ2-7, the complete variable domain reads GAGVSQSPSNKVTEKGKDVELRCDPISGHTALYWYRQSLGQGLEFLIYFQGNSAPDKSGLPSDRFSAERTGGSVSTLTIQRTQQEDSAVYLCASSLVVRTGDYEQYFGPGTRLTVT.

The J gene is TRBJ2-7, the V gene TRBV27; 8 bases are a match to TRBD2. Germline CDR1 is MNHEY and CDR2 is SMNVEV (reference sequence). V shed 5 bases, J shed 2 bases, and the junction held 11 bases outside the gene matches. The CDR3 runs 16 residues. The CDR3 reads CASSNLDGRDAYEQYF. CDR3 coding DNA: TGTGCCAGCAGTAATTTGGACGGGAGGGACGCCTACGAGCAGTACTTC.